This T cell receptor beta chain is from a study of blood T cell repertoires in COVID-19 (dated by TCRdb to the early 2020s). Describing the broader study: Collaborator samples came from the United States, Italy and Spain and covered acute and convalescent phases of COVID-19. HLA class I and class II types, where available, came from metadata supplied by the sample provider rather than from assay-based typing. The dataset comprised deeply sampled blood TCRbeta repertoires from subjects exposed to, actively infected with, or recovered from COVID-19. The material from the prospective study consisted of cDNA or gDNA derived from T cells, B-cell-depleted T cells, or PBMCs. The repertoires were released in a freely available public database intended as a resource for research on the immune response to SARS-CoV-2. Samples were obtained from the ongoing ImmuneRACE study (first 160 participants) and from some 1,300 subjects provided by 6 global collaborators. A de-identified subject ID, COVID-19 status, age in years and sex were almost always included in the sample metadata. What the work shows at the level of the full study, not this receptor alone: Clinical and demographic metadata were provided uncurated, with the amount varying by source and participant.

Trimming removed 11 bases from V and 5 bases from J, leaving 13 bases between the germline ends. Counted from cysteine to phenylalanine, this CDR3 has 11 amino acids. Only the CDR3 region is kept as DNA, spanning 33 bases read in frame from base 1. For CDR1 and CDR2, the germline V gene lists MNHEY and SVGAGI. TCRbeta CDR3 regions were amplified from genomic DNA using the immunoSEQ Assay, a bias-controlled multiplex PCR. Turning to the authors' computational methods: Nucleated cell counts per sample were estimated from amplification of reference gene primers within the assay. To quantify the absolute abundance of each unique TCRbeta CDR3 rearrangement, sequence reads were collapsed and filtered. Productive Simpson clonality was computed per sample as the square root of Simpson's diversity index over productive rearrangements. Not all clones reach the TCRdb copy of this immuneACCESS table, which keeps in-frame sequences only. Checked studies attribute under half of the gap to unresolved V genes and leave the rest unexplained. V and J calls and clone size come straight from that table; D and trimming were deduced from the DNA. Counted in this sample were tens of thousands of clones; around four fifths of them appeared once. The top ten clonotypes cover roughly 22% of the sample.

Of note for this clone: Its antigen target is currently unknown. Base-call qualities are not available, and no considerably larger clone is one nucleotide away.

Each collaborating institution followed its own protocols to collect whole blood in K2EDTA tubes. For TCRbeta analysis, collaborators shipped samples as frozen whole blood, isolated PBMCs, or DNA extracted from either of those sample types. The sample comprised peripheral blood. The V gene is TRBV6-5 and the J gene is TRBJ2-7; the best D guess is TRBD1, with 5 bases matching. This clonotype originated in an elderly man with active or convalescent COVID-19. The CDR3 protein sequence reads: CAAGHRNEQYF. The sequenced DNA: TGTGCCGCTGGACACAGGAACGAGCAGTACTTC.